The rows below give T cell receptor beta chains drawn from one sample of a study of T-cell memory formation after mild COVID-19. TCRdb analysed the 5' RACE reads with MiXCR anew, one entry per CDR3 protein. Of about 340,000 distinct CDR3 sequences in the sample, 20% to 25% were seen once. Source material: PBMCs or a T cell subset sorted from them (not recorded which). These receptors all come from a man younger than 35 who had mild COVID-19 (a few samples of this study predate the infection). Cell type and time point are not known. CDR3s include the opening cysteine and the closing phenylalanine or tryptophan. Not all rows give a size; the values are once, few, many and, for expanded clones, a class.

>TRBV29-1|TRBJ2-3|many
CSVARARTDTQYF
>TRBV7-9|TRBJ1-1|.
CASSGDWKMDTEAFF
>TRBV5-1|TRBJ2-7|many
CASSFGRAAEEQYF
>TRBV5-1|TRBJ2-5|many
CASSRNQETQYF
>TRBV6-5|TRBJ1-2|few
CASQRRQGGYTF
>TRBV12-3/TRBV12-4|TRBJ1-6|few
CASSWRESSYNSPLHF
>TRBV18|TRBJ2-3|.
CASSPQSRTDTQYF
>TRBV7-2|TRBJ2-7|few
CASSRTGGYEQYF
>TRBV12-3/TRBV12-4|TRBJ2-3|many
CASSSSRGEADTQYF
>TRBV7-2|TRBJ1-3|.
CASSPGTQGNTIYF
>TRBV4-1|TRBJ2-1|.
CASSQAPDRGEQFF
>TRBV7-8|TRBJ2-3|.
CASRESRGTSGTDTQYF
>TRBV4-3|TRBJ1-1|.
CASSQEPLNTEAFF
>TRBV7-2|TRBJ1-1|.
CASSPWTGINTEAFF
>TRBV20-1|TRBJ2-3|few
CSARGRRGGASDTQYF
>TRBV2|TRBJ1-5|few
CASSADSLNQPQHF